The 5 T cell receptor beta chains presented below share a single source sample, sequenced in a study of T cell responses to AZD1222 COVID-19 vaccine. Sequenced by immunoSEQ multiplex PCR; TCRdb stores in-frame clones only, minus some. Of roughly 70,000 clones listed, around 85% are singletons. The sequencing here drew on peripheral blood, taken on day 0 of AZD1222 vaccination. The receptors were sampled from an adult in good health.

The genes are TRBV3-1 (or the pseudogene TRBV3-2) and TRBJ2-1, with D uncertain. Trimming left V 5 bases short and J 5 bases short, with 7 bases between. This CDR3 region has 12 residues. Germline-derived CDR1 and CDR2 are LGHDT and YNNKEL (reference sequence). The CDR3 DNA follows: TGTGCCAGCAGCTACATAGACAATGAGCAGTTCTTC. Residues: CASSYIDNEQFF.

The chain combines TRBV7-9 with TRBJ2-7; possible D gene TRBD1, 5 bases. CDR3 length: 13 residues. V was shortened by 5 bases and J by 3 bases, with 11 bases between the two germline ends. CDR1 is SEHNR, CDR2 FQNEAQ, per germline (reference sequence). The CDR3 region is CASSGDRYYEQYF. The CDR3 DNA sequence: TGTGCCAGCAGCGGAGACAGATACTACGAGCAGTACTTC.

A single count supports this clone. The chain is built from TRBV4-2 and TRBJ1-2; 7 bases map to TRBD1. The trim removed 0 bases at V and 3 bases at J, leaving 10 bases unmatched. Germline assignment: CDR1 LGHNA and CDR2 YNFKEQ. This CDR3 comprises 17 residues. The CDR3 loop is CASSQDLRRGLYYGYTF. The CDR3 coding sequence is TGTGCCAGCAGCCAAGATTTGAGGAGGGGGCTCTACTATGGCTACACCTTC.

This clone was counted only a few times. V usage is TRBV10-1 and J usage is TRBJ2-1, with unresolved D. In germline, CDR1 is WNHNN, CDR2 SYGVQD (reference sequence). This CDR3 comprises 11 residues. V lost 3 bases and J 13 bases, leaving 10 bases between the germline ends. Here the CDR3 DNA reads TGCGCCAGCAGTGATAGCCAGATACAGTTCTTC. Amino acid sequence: CASSDSQIQFF.

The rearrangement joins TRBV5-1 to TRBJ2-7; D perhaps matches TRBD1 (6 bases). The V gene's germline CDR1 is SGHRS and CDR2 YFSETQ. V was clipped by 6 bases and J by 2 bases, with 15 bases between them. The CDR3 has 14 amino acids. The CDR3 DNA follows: TGCGCCAGCAAAACCCAAACAGGGACCTACGAGCAGTACTTC. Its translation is CASKTQTGTYEQYF.